A selection of T cell receptor beta chains follows, all from one sample in a study of beta chain features in type 1 diabetes. Libraries were prepared by immunoSEQ multiplex PCR; TCRdb keeps only in-frame clonotypes and omits some of them. The sample contains 400,000 to 600,000 clones, 25% to 35% of which appear only once. The sample was naive CD4+ T cells from blood. These receptors were obtained from a man aged 18 to 35 in good health. The CDR3 runs from the conserved cysteine through the conserved F or W. D genes are given only for firm matches. Clone size is stated in some rows and not others, as once, few, many or a class when expanded.

CDR3aa: CASSAEQGNTEAFF
CDR3nt: TGTGCCAGCAGCGCGGAACAGGGGAACACTGAAGCTTTCTTT
len: 14
v_gene: TRBV2
abundance: few
d_gene: .
j_gene: TRBJ1-1

CDR3aa: CASSVNVVTDTQYF
CDR3nt: TGTGCCAGCAGCGTAAACGTAGTGACAGATACGCAGTATTTT
len: 14
v_gene: TRBV9
abundance: .
d_gene: .
j_gene: TRBJ2-3

CDR3aa: CASSEQLAGGYTDTQYF
CDR3nt: TGTGCCAGCAGCGAACAGCTAGCGGGAGGGTACACAGATACGCAGTATTTT
len: 17
v_gene: TRBV7-2
abundance: .
d_gene: TRBD2
j_gene: TRBJ2-3

CDR3aa: CAINSLAQTYNEQFF
CDR3nt: TGTGCCATCAATTCCCTAGCGCAAACCTACAATGAGCAGTTCTTC
len: 15
v_gene: TRBV10-3
abundance: few
d_gene: .
j_gene: TRBJ2-1

CDR3aa: CASSFHTNSYEQYF
CDR3nt: TGCGCCAGCAGCTTCCACACCAACTCCTACGAGCAGTACTTC
len: 14
v_gene: TRBV5-1
abundance: .
d_gene: .
j_gene: TRBJ2-7

CDR3aa: CASSLGQKQYF
CDR3nt: TGCGCCAGCAGCTTGGGACAGAAGCAGTACTTC
len: 11
v_gene: TRBV5-1
abundance: .
d_gene: .
j_gene: TRBJ2-7

CDR3aa: CASGGGGIQETQYF
CDR3nt: TGTGCCAGCGGTGGCGGGGGGATCCAAGAGACCCAGTACTTC
len: 14
v_gene: TRBV11-2
abundance: few
d_gene: TRBD2
j_gene: TRBJ2-5

CDR3aa: CASSLGLAGADEQFF
CDR3nt: TGCGCCAGCAGCTTGGGTCTAGCGGGAGCCGATGAGCAGTTCTTC
len: 15
v_gene: TRBV5-1
abundance: .
d_gene: TRBD2
j_gene: TRBJ2-1

CDR3aa: CASSLTGRGANVLTF
CDR3nt: TGTGCCAGCAGCCTAACAGGGAGGGGGGCCAACGTCCTGACTTTC
len: 15
v_gene: TRBV6-5
abundance: .
d_gene: .
j_gene: TRBJ2-6

CDR3aa: CASSYIALRGPNTGELFF
CDR3nt: TGCGCCAGCAGCTACATAGCACTCCGGGGGCCTAACACCGGGGAGCTGTTTTTT
len: 18
v_gene: TRBV5-1
abundance: .
d_gene: .
j_gene: TRBJ2-2

CDR3aa: CASSPRGSSGTDTQYF
CDR3nt: TGTGCCAGCAGCCCTCGCGGGTCTAGCGGCACAGATACGCAGTATTTT
len: 16
v_gene: TRBV9
abundance: .
d_gene: .
j_gene: TRBJ2-3

CDR3aa: CAWSATGIEQFF
CDR3nt: TGTGCCTGGAGTGCTACCGGGATTGAGCAGTTCTTC
len: 12
v_gene: TRBV30
abundance: few
d_gene: .
j_gene: TRBJ2-1

CDR3aa: CASSELQGAPEKLFF
CDR3nt: TGTGCCAGCAGTGAGCTACAGGGGGCGCCTGAAAAACTGTTTTTT
len: 15
v_gene: TRBV25-1
abundance: few
d_gene: TRBD1
j_gene: TRBJ1-4

CDR3aa: CASSWRNTGELFF
CDR3nt: TGTGCCAGCAGCTGGCGGAACACCGGGGAGCTGTTTTTT
len: 13
v_gene: TRBV28
abundance: few
d_gene: .
j_gene: TRBJ2-2

CDR3aa: CASSLSRQGRDTQYF
CDR3nt: TGTGCCAGCAGTTTGTCCCGACAGGGACGAGATACGCAGTATTTT
len: 15
v_gene: TRBV27
abundance: .
d_gene: TRBD1
j_gene: TRBJ2-3

CDR3aa: CATSEAFF
CDR3nt: TGTGCCACGTCTGAAGCTTTCTTT
len: 8
v_gene: TRBV7-9
abundance: few
d_gene: .
j_gene: TRBJ1-1

CDR3aa: CASSITTDTQYF
CDR3nt: TGTGCCAGTAGTATTACCACGGATACGCAGTATTTT
len: 12
v_gene: TRBV19
abundance: few
d_gene: .
j_gene: TRBJ2-3

CDR3aa: CASSGGSSYEQYF
CDR3nt: TGTGCCAGCAGTGGCGGGAGCTCCTACGAGCAGTACTTC
len: 13
v_gene: TRBV7-9
abundance: .
d_gene: TRBD2
j_gene: TRBJ2-7

CDR3aa: CASSLLGSGRSNTQYF
CDR3nt: TGTGCCAGCAGTCTCCTCGGTAGCGGGAGGTCGAATACGCAGTATTTT
len: 16
v_gene: TRBV27
abundance: .
d_gene: TRBD2
j_gene: TRBJ2-3

CDR3aa: CSATNNEQFF
CDR3nt: TGCAGTGCTACCAACAATGAGCAGTTCTTC
len: 10
v_gene: TRBV20-1
abundance: few
d_gene: .
j_gene: TRBJ2-1

CDR3aa: CASSPDRNYGYTF
CDR3nt: TGTGCCAGCAGCCCCGACAGAAACTATGGCTACACCTTC
len: 13
v_gene: TRBV5-4
abundance: few
d_gene: .
j_gene: TRBJ1-2

CDR3aa: CASRQGGGTGELFF
CDR3nt: TGTGCCAGCAGACAGGGGGGAGGCACCGGGGAGCTGTTTTTT
len: 14
v_gene: TRBV25-1
abundance: .
d_gene: TRBD1
j_gene: TRBJ2-2

CDR3aa: CASSLDGNYGYTF
CDR3nt: TGTGCCAGCAGCTTGGACGGGAACTATGGCTACACCTTC
len: 13
v_gene: TRBV7-3
abundance: few
d_gene: .
j_gene: TRBJ1-2

CDR3aa: CASRSSGANVLTF
CDR3nt: TGTGCCAGCAGATCTTCTGGGGCCAACGTCCTGACTTTC
len: 13
v_gene: TRBV25-1
abundance: few
d_gene: .
j_gene: TRBJ2-6

CDR3aa: CASRGLAGFSYNEQFF
CDR3nt: TGTGCCAGCAGGGGCCTAGCGGGATTCTCCTACAATGAGCAGTTCTTC
len: 16
v_gene: TRBV28
abundance: .
d_gene: TRBD2
j_gene: TRBJ2-1

CDR3aa: CAISGTVQETQYF
CDR3nt: TGTGCCATCAGTGGGACAGTACAAGAGACCCAGTACTTC
len: 13
v_gene: TRBV10-3
abundance: few
d_gene: .
j_gene: TRBJ2-5

CDR3aa: CASSRLADSYEQYF
CDR3nt: TGCGCCAGCAGCCGACTAGCCGATTCGTACGAGCAGTACTTC
len: 14
v_gene: TRBV4-1
abundance: .
d_gene: TRBD2
j_gene: TRBJ2-7

CDR3aa: CASSIVFGELYEQYF
CDR3nt: TGTGCCAGTAGTATAGTGTTCGGGGAGCTCTACGAGCAGTACTTC
len: 15
v_gene: TRBV19
abundance: .
d_gene: .
j_gene: TRBJ2-7

CDR3aa: CSANRGNGYTF
CDR3nt: TGCAGTGCTAACAGGGGCAATGGCTACACCTTC
len: 11
v_gene: TRBV20-1
abundance: .
d_gene: TRBD1
j_gene: TRBJ1-2